This entry is about one T cell receptor (beta chain). The sample originates from a study of T cell responses to AZD1222 COVID-19 vaccine. Assay: immunoSEQ multiplex PCR; the TCRdb copy retains only in-frame clones and omits some. Of 150,000 to 180,000 clones in the sample, approximately 87% were seen once. The ends were cut back, 7 bases at V and 4 bases at J, with 20 bases in the middle. Germline loops: CDR1 SGHRS, CDR2 YFSETQ. This CDR3 has 15 amino acids. Sequencing was performed on peripheral blood, taken on day 0 of MenACWY control vaccination. The V and J genes are TRBV5-1 and TRBJ1-1; TRBD1 might be the D (6 bases). This TCR came from an adult in good health. CDR3 DNA sequence: TGCGCCAGCCACCCCAGTGGGGGCGGGGGCACTGAAGCTTTCTTT. Residues: CASHPSGGGGTEAFF. Filled out from reference TRBV5-1 and TRBJ1-1, the complete variable domain reads KAGVTQTPRYLIKTRGQQVTLSCSPISGHRSVSWYQQTPGQGLQFLFEYFSETQRNKGNFPGRFSGRQFSNSRSEMNVSTLELGDSALYLCASHPSGGGGTEAFFGQGTRLTVV.